The 11 T cell receptor beta chains in this list originate from one sample, sequenced in a study of blood T cell repertoires in COVID-19. Sequencing was performed with immunoSEQ multiplex PCR; in TCRdb, only in-frame clones are kept and a portion is missing. The table lists 200,000 to 250,000 clones, roughly 88% of them singletons, with about 1.5% in the top ten. Material: peripheral blood. The origin of the receptors is a man aged 18 to 30 with active or convalescent COVID-19.

This clone was counted once. The rearrangement joins TRBV10-3 to TRBJ1-2; 7 nucleotides match TRBD1. Germline V lookup: CDR1 ENHRY, CDR2 SYGVKD. There are 15 residues in the CDR3. J lost 6 bases, V lost 3 bases, and 10 bases had no gene match. CDR3 DNA sequence: TGTGCCATCAGTGACCACACAGGGGAGGAAGATGGCTACACCTTC. This codes for CAISDHTGEEDGYTF.

The chain employs TRBV6-2 or TRBV6-3 and TRBJ2-2, with 7 bases that match TRBD2. From germline, CDR1 is MNHEY and CDR2 SVGEGT. J was trimmed by 6 bases and V by 1 base; bases with no gene match: 11. The length of the CDR3 is 17 residues. This CDR3 is CASSYFSRREQAGELFF. The CDR3 DNA is TGTGCCAGCAGTTACTTTTCCCGGCGGGAGCAGGCCGGGGAGCTGTTTTTT.

The chain couples TRBV15 to TRBJ2-1, with a possible D match to TRBD2 (6 bases). Germline V gene sequence: CDR1 LNHNV, CDR2 YYDKDF (reference sequence). The CDR3 consists of 16 residues. V dropped 2 bases and J dropped 4 bases, with 15 bases sitting between them. CDR3 amino acids: CATSRSRTIQYNEQFF. The CDR3 DNA reads as TGTGCCACCAGCAGATCTCGGACTATCCAGTACAATGAGCAGTTCTTC. Supplemented by reference TRBV15 and TRBJ2-1, the full variable domain reads DAMVIQNPRYQVTQFGKPVTLSCSQTLNHNVMYWYQQKSSQAPKLLFHYYDKDFNNEADTPDNFQSRRPNTSFCFLDIRSPGLGDTAMYLCATSRSRTIQYNEQFFGPGTRLTVL.

The chain is built from TRBV6-4 and TRBJ1-6, with D possibly being TRBD1 (6 bases). The CDR3 consists of 14 residues. Germline-derived CDR1 and CDR2 are MRHNA and SNTAGT. V was clipped by 5 bases and J by 7 bases, with 12 bases between them. Here the CDR3 DNA reads TGTGCCAGCAGTATGGGACACGGAAATTCACCCCTCCACTTT. This translates into CASSMGHGNSPLHF.

This clone was observed a few times. This chain connects TRBV28 to TRBJ1-1, with D possibly matching TRBD1 (6 bases). V lost 6 bases and J 0 bases, leaving 11 bases between the germline ends. There are 14 residues in the CDR3. Germline V gives CDR1 MDHEN, CDR2 SYDVKM. For the CDR3, the DNA is TGTGCCAGCAGACCCAGACAGGTGAACACTGAAGCTTTCTTT. It translates to CASRPRQVNTEAFF.

The genes are TRBV6-4 and TRBJ1-1; 10 nucleotides line up with TRBD1. This CDR3 contains 12 residues. V dropped 8 bases and J dropped 4; count of bases not matched to a gene: 1. Germline V gives CDR1 MRHNA, CDR2 SNTAGT. CDR3 amino acids: CASRDRGTEAFF. DNA for the CDR3: TGTGCCAGCCGGGACAGGGGCACTGAAGCTTTCTTT.

The rearrangement uses TRBV29-1 and TRBJ2-3; 7 positions agree with TRBD1. In germline, CDR1 is SQVTM, CDR2 ANQGSEA. This CDR3 comprises 14 residues. The V gene end was trimmed by 7 bases and the J gene end by 2 bases; junction bases not matched to a gene: 9. CDR3 loop: CSASQGISTDTQYF. Here the CDR3 DNA reads TGCAGCGCCTCACAGGGGATATCCACAGATACGCAGTATTTT.

The V gene is TRBV6-5, the J gene TRBJ1-5; TRBD1 aligns across 7 bases. J was trimmed by 2 bases and V by 8 bases; bases with no gene match: 6. The germline gives CDR1 MNHEY, CDR2 SVGAGI. The length of the CDR3 is 14 residues. The CDR3 is CASGSTGGNQPQHF. CDR3 DNA: TGTGCCAGCGGCTCAACAGGGGGCAATCAGCCCCAGCATTTT.

The chain combines TRBV12-3 or TRBV12-4 with TRBJ1-3; no clear D gene. The CDR3 is made up of 10 amino acids. V shed 5 bases and J shed 9 bases, with 5 bases lying between them. The CDR3 loop reads CASSLGTIYF. The CDR3, as DNA: TGTGCCAGCAGTCTCGGCACCATATATTTT.

The rearrangement links TRBV27 to TRBJ2-6, with D hard to call. The germline V gene encodes CDR1 MNHEY and CDR2 SMNVEV (reference sequence). CDR3 length: 13 residues. V lost 8 bases and J 0 bases, leaving 5 bases between the germline ends. DNA for the CDR3: TGTGCCAGCGGAGTCTCTGGGGCCAACGTCCTGACTTTC. Its translation is CASGVSGANVLTF.

This clone has just a few counts. CDR3 sequence reads: CASSQDGLAGGEQFF. The CDR3 nucleotides are TGCGCCAGCAGCCAAGACGGCCTAGCGGGAGGTGAGCAGTTCTTC. This chain links TRBV4-3 with TRBJ2-1, with 11 positions matching TRBD2. Looked up from germline, CDR1 is LGHNA and CDR2 is YSLEER. The CDR3 consists of 15 residues. The V gene end was trimmed by 0 bases and the J gene end by 9 bases; junction bases not matched to a gene: 4.